Below are 5 T cell receptor beta chains sequenced from a single sample in a study of CD8 T cells in Susac syndrome (dated by TCRdb to the late 2010s). The method was the immunoSEQ multiplex PCR assay. RNA was extracted using the RNeasy kit, and roughly 0.45 to 1 ug of the RNA was reverse transcribed with random hexamers. TCRdb ran its own pipeline on the public reads, namely fastp trimming at Q25 and MiXCR clone calling, and kept in-frame beta chains. Every entry covers one CDR3 protein and lists the most common genes and DNA from its rows. In this sample the table shows 200,000 or so distinct CDR3 sequences, about 94% of which occur a single time. The ten largest clones represent about 0.12% of the sample. The specimen was CD8+ T cells from PBMCs. All receptors come from a human donor with multiple sclerosis.

This chain connects TRBV9 to TRBJ2-7; D call uncertain. This CDR3 has 13 amino acids. CDR1 is SGDLS, CDR2 YYNGEE, per germline. Trimming stripped 3 bases from V and 5 bases from J, with 12 bases between. The CDR3 region is CASSALNGDEQYF. The DNA for the CDR3 is TGTGCCAGCAGCGCCCTTAATGGGGACGAGCAGTACTTC.

V and J are TRBV18 and TRBJ2-3; D remains unclear. The CDR3 contains 17 residues. Germline CDR1 is KGHSH and CDR2 is LQKENI. The V gene lost 5 bases and the J gene lost 0 bases, with 18 bases spanning the gap. The CDR3 DNA reads as TGTGCCAGCTCAGCCAGCACAGCGACCCATAGCACAGATACGCAGTATTTT. This codes for CASSASTATHSTDTQYF.

V gene TRBV7-9 combines with J gene TRBJ1-2; D may be TRBD1 (6 bases). V lost 4 bases, J lost 1 base, and 16 bases lay in between. The germline V gene has CDR1 SEHNR and CDR2 FQNEAQ (reference sequence). There are 16 residues in the CDR3. In DNA, the CDR3 is TGTGCCAGCAGCTCGTCCCGGGACACTTTTAACTATGGCTACACCTTC. It encodes CASSSSRDTFNYGYTF.

The rearrangement joins TRBV4-3 to TRBJ1-2; possibly TRBD1 for D (5 bases). Per germline, CDR1 LGHNA and CDR2 YSLEER. CDR3 length equals 15 residues. The germline V and J ends were trimmed by 0 bases and 8 bases, with 16 bases remaining between them. The CDR3 sequence: CASSQEDGTTDGYTF. The CDR3 DNA is TGCGCCAGCAGCCAAGAGGACGGGACGACGGACGGCTACACCTTC.

The V gene is TRBV7-9, the J gene TRBJ1-5; D is undetermined. With 5 bases removed from V and 3 bases from J, the gap between germline ends came to 14 bases. CDR3 length: 15 residues. Looked up from germline, CDR1 is SEHNR and CDR2 is FQNEAQ (reference sequence). CDR3 sequence: CASSPADGTNQPQHF. Written as DNA, the CDR3 is TGTGCCAGCAGCCCCGCGGACGGAACCAATCAGCCCCAGCATTTT.